These 31 T cell receptor beta chains came from one sample sequenced in a study of control samples from healthy donors and cancer patients. Assay used: immunoSEQ multiplex PCR; TCRdb lists only in-frame clones, some missing. The sample has about 83,000 clones; 91% are singletons. Sample: blood. These receptor sequences come from a man aged 45-65 years in good health.

This rearrangement joins TRBV5-1 to TRBJ2-1; 7 bases fit TRBD1. This CDR3 has 14 amino acids. With 4 bases clipped from V and 9 bases from J, the junction kept 10 bases outside the gene matches. CDR1 and CDR2 (germline): SGHRS, YFSETQ. The CDR3 sequence is CASSHRTGIGEQFF. CDR3 DNA: TGCGCCAGCAGCCACAGGACAGGTATTGGTGAGCAGTTCTTC. Full variable domain (remainder filled in from reference TRBV5-1 and TRBJ2-1): KAGVTQTPRYLIKTRGQQVTLSCSPISGHRSVSWYQQTPGQGLQFLFEYFSETQRNKGNFPGRFSGRQFSNSRSEMNVSTLELGDSALYLCASSHRTGIGEQFFGPGTRLTVL.

V gene TRBV29-1 combines with J gene TRBJ1-1; D possibly corresponds to TRBD1 (6 bases). The CDR3 spans 12 residues. Deletions cut 7 bases from V and 6 bases from J, with 15 bases between. Germline CDR1 and CDR2: SQVTM and ANQGSEA. Here the CDR3 reads CSAVRGSAEAFF. DNA of the CDR3: TGCAGCGCAGTAAGGGGGAGTGCTGAAGCTTTCTTT. Variable domain in full (rest from reference TRBV29-1 and TRBJ1-1): SAVISQKPSRDICQRGTSLTIQCQVDSQVTMMFWYRQQPGQSLTLIATANQGSEATYESGFVIDKFPISRPNLTFSTLTVSNMSPEDSSIYLCSAVRGSAEAFFGQGTRLTVV.

The chain is built from TRBV6-6 and TRBJ1-2; TRBD1 agrees at 9 bases. This CDR3 spans 14 amino acids. V lost 3 bases, J lost 2 bases, and 1 base stayed unmatched. Looked up from germline, CDR1 is MNHNY and CDR2 is SVGAGI (reference sequence). The CDR3 here is CASSYGQGNYGYTF. The CDR3 coding sequence is TGTGCCAGCAGTTATGGACAGGGGAACTATGGCTACACCTTC.

This clone came up once. The chain uses TRBV12-3 or TRBV12-4 and TRBJ1-1; 7 nucleotides line up with TRBD1. Trimming at V came to 1 base and at J to 6 bases, leaving 2 bases not matched to a gene. CDR3 length: 13 residues. This chain's CDR3 is CASSLGQGAEAFF. CDR3 bases: TGTGCCAGCAGTTTAGGACAGGGCGCTGAAGCTTTCTTT.

The chain employs TRBV11-3 and TRBJ2-2, with 9 positions matching TRBD1. This CDR3 spans 15 amino acids. V gave up 4 bases and J gave up 2 bases; unmatched junction bases: 2. Germline V gives CDR1 SGHNT, CDR2 YENEEA. DNA for the CDR3: TGTGCCAGCAGCTCGGGACAGGGAAACACCGGGGAGCTGTTTTTT. Amino acid sequence: CASSSGQGNTGELFF.

This chain uses TRBV30 with TRBJ2-2; 11 bases align to TRBD1. The J segment lost 7 bases and the V segment lost 4 bases, leaving 8 bases of the junction unmatched. Looked up from germline, CDR1 is GTSNPN and CDR2 is SVGIG (reference sequence). The CDR3 totals 15 residues. Written as DNA, the CDR3 is TGTGCCTGGACAACGGGACAGGGGGGGAGCGGGGAGCTGTTTTTT. Translation gives CAWTTGQGGSGELFF.

CDR3 bases: TGTGCCAGCAGAGAGCCGGGTATGTCACAGCCCCAGCATTTT. This gives the protein CASREPGMSQPQHF. J is TRBJ1-5 and V is TRBV6-5; D gene ambiguous. The CDR3 runs to 14 residues. V dropped 6 bases and J dropped 7 bases, with 16 bases sitting between them. Germline V gives CDR1 MNHEY, CDR2 SVGAGI.

This clone came up a few times. The J gene is TRBJ1-6, the V gene TRBV14; 8 bases map to TRBD1. In germline, CDR1 is SGHDN, CDR2 FVKESK. With V trimmed by 4 bases and J by 0 bases, 5 bases remained unmatched. The CDR3 totals 17 residues. CDR3 coding DNA: TGTGCCAGCAGCCTAAGGACAGGGAGCTCCTATAATTCACCCCTCCACTTT. Its translation: CASSLRTGSSYNSPLHF.

This clone showed up just once. The rearrangement links TRBV6-4 to TRBJ1-2; 8 bases match TRBD1. The CDR3 is 13 residues long. V was clipped by 6 bases and J by 6 bases; unmatched bases: 6. The germline V gene encodes CDR1 MRHNA and CDR2 SNTAGT. The CDR3 here is CASRGTGTHGYTF. CDR3 sequence (DNA): TGTGCCAGCAGGGGGACAGGAACCCATGGCTACACCTTC.

The J gene is TRBJ2-3, the V gene TRBV24-1; TRBD2 agrees at 8 bases. This CDR3 contains 17 residues. The V and J ends lost 4 bases and 1 base, in that order; junction bases with no gene match: 9. CDR1 is KGHDR, CDR2 SFDVKD, per germline. CDR3 in DNA: TGTGCCACCAGTGACCGTGAGCGGGGGTGGGGCACAGATACGCAGTATTTT. It is translated as CATSDRERGWGTDTQYF.

The chain uses TRBV5-1 and TRBJ2-1, with D maybe TRBD1 (5 bases). V gave up 0 bases and J gave up 9 bases, with 13 bases separating them. The CDR3 runs 14 residues. CDR1 and CDR2 (germline): SGHRS, YFSETQ. The CDR3 DNA reads as TGCGCCAGCAGCTTGGATGGGCAGGGAAGTGAGCAGTTCTTC. It specifies CASSLDGQGSEQFF.

This chain connects TRBV30 to TRBJ1-2; D unresolved. Germline values: CDR1 GTSNPN, CDR2 SVGIG (reference sequence). V lost 2 bases, J lost 0 bases, and 10 bases lay in between. The length of the CDR3 is 14 residues. CDR3 loop: CAWSYPGSNYGYTF. The CDR3 nucleotides read TGTGCCTGGAGTTATCCGGGTTCTAACTATGGCTACACCTTC.

The chain has TRBV11-1 and TRBJ1-5; D gene ambiguous. Germline CDR1 reads SGHAT; CDR2 reads FQDESV (reference sequence). V was pared by 0 bases and J by 1 base, with 1 base between. The CDR3 runs to 13 residues. The CDR3 is CASSLASNQPQHF. CDR3 nucleotide sequence: TGTGCCAGCAGCTTAGCCAGCAATCAGCCCCAGCATTTT. Full variable domain (remainder filled in from reference TRBV11-1 and TRBJ1-5): EAEVAQSPRYKITEKSQAVAFWCDPISGHATLYWYRQILGQGPELLVQFQDESVVDDSQLPKDRFSAERLKGVDSTLKIQPAELGDSAMYLCASSLASNQPQHFGDGTRLSIL.

The chain joins TRBV10-3 to TRBJ1-2, with 8 bases fitting TRBD1. Looked up from germline, CDR1 is ENHRY and CDR2 is SYGVKD. V was pared by 6 bases and J by 8 bases, with 8 bases of the junction left unmatched. The CDR3 is 13 amino acids. The CDR3 coding sequence is TGTGCCATCAGCTCCCAGGGGGCGCGCGGCTACACCTTC. Its translation: CAISSQGARGYTF.

The chain employs TRBV3-1 (or the pseudogene TRBV3-2) and TRBJ1-2; D is ambiguous. V shed 2 bases and J shed 7 bases, with 5 bases lying between them. The CDR3 spans 11 residues. Germline values: CDR1 LGHDT, CDR2 YNNKEL (reference sequence). CDR3 residues: CASSQQTGYTF. CDR3 bases: TGTGCCAGCAGCCAACAGACTGGCTACACCTTC.

The chain links TRBV7-9 to TRBJ1-1; 10 positions match TRBD1. V gave up 0 bases and J gave up 10 bases; unmatched junction bases: 5. This CDR3 region has 14 residues. Germline CDR1 is SEHNR and CDR2 is FQNEAQ (reference sequence). As DNA, the CDR3 is TGTGCCAGCAGCTTAGCAGGAGACAGGGGGCGAGCTTTCTTT. It encodes CASSLAGDRGRAFF.

The rearrangement uses TRBV6-5 and TRBJ1-1, with TRBD1 matching over 7 bases. Germline CDR1 is MNHEY and CDR2 is SVGAGI. This CDR3 spans 13 amino acids. Unmatched junction bases numbered 6, after V lost 8 bases and J lost 3 bases. In DNA form, the CDR3 reads TGTGCCAGCCAGACAGGGTTGTACACTGAAGCTTTCTTT. It translates to CASQTGLYTEAFF.

This clone has more than one count but fewer than ten. This chain joins TRBV27 and TRBJ1-5; D unclear. There are 16 residues in the CDR3. V lost 5 bases, J lost 7 bases, and 21 bases lay in between. Germline V gene data show CDR1 as MNHEY and CDR2 as SMNVEV (reference sequence). In DNA, the CDR3 is TGTGCCAGCAGTCCCAAATTACCCGGACCTGTACAGCCCCAGCATTTT. Translating gives CASSPKLPGPVQPQHF.

This chain uses TRBV5-6 with TRBJ2-5; 14 positions match TRBD2. CDR3 length: 17 residues. Per the germline V gene, CDR1 is SGHDT and CDR2 is YYEEEE. The trim removed 4 bases at V and 2 bases at J, leaving 7 bases unmatched. In nucleotides, the CDR3 is TGTGCCAGCAGCGTACCCAGACTAGCGGGGGGGCAAGAGACCCAGTACTTC. As protein: CASSVPRLAGGQETQYF.

This chain links TRBV5-6 with TRBJ1-1; unclear D gene. The CDR3 is made up of 13 amino acids. The germline V and J ends were trimmed by 5 bases and 5 bases, with 13 bases remaining between them. Germline loops: CDR1 SGHDT, CDR2 YYEEEE. The CDR3 is CASRRTLETEAFF. Here the CDR3 DNA reads TGTGCCAGCAGGCGGACCCTAGAAACTGAAGCTTTCTTT.

This chain joins TRBV10-3 and TRBJ1-4; 10 nucleotides match TRBD1. CDR1 is ENHRY, CDR2 SYGVKD, per germline. V trimming: 6 bases; J trimming: 3 bases; junction bases outside the gene matches: 16. The CDR3 spans 19 residues. The CDR3 coding sequence is TGTGCCATCAGCGCTTTCCACGGGACAGGGGAGAGCGCTAATGAAAAACTGTTTTTT. Residues: CAISAFHGTGESANEKLFF.

The CDR3 DNA sequence: TGCGCCAGCAGCCGGAACGACGGTCCTAAGGATGAGCAGTTCTTC. It is translated as CASSRNDGPKDEQFF. This sequence joins TRBV5-1 and TRBJ2-1; D gene uncertain. CDR1 and CDR2 from the germline V gene are SGHRS and YFSETQ. This CDR3 spans 15 amino acids. V lost 4 bases and J lost 8, with 19 bases in between. Together with reference TRBV5-1 and TRBJ2-1, the CDR3 gives the full variable domain: KAGVTQTPRYLIKTRGQQVTLSCSPISGHRSVSWYQQTPGQGLQFLFEYFSETQRNKGNFPGRFSGRQFSNSRSEMNVSTLELGDSALYLCASSRNDGPKDEQFFGPGTRLTVL.

The chain links TRBV11-3 to TRBJ2-3; D remains ambiguous. The CDR3 extends over 14 amino acids. V was cut by 5 bases and J by 1 base, with 10 bases left in between. Germline lookup yields CDR1 SGHNT and CDR2 YENEEA. The CDR3 DNA follows: TGTGCCAGCAGCCGTTCCTCGGGCACAGATACGCAGTATTTT. Its protein product is CASSRSSGTDTQYF.

The V gene is TRBV6-5, the J gene TRBJ1-1; TRBD1 matches 8 bases. Germline V CDR1 and CDR2: MNHEY, SVGAGI. This CDR3 contains 14 residues. After removal of 5 bases from V and 8 bases from J, the junction contained 10 bases not matched to a gene. CDR3 sequence reads: CASSHQGAQREAFF. CDR3 nucleotides: TGTGCCAGCAGTCACCAGGGGGCCCAACGAGAAGCTTTCTTT.

The V gene is TRBV9, the J gene TRBJ2-4; D is tentatively TRBD1 or TRBD2 (5 bases each). Trimming stripped 3 bases from V and 4 bases from J, with 11 bases between. The CDR3 sequence is 14 residues long. CDR1 is SGDLS and CDR2 is YYNGEE in the germline V gene. In nucleotides, the CDR3 is TGTGCCAGCAGCGCCTCTGGGGGAAAAAACATTCAGTACTTC. Translation gives CASSASGGKNIQYF.

This chain connects TRBV11-3 to TRBJ2-5, with TRBD1 matching over 12 bases. The V and J ends lost 6 bases and 5 bases, in that order; junction bases with no gene match: 7. Per germline, CDR1 SGHNT and CDR2 YENEEA. This CDR3 region has 15 residues. In DNA form, the CDR3 reads TGTGCCAGCAGTTCGGGACAGGGGGCAGGGGAGACCCAGTACTTC. The encoded protein is CASSSGQGAGETQYF.

The chain uses TRBV24-1 and TRBJ1-2; D is ambiguous. V was cut by 4 bases and J by 7 bases, with 15 bases left in between. The CDR3 consists of 14 residues. The germline CDR1 and CDR2 sequences are KGHDR and SFDVKD. Written as DNA, the CDR3 is TGTGCCACCAGTGACTCCAGTGGACTGGGTGGCTACACCTTC. This codes for CATSDSSGLGGYTF.

The rearrangement uses TRBV12-5 and TRBJ1-2; 7 positions agree with TRBD1. This CDR3 has 13 amino acids. Trimming cost V 5 bases and J 1 base; bases outside gene matches: 1. The germline CDR1 and CDR2 sequences are LGHNT and FRNRAP. The DNA of the CDR3 is TGTGCTAGTGGTGGACAGGTTAACTATGGCTACACCTTC. Translated: CASGGQVNYGYTF.

This chain uses TRBV3-1 (or the pseudogene TRBV3-2) with TRBJ2-6; no clear D gene. The CDR3 sequence is 14 residues long. Trimming removed 2 bases at V and 6 bases at J, with 8 bases between. CDR1 is LGHDT, CDR2 YNNKEL, per germline (reference sequence). The CDR3 region is CASSQPPEANVLTF. The CDR3 DNA reads as TGTGCCAGCAGCCAACCCCCGGAGGCCAACGTCCTGACTTTC.

This clone appeared once. The rearrangement links TRBV14 to TRBJ2-6; 8 bases align to TRBD1. This CDR3 is 15 amino acids long. Germline V gives CDR1 SGHDN, CDR2 FVKESK. V shed 5 bases, J shed 4 bases, and the junction held 4 bases outside the gene matches. The DNA of the CDR3 is TGTGCCAGCAGCAACCAGGGGGCCGGGGCCAACGTCCTGACTTTC. Protein product: CASSNQGAGANVLTF.

The V call is TRBV14, the J call TRBJ1-1, with D unclear. V gave up 2 bases and J gave up 1 base, with 11 bases separating them. In germline, CDR1 is SGHDN, CDR2 FVKESK. The CDR3 has 15 residues. The CDR3 reads CASSQQTTANTEAFF. As DNA, the CDR3 is TGTGCCAGCAGCCAACAAACAACAGCGAACACTGAAGCTTTCTTT.